The rows below give T cell receptor beta chains drawn from one sample of a study of T cell responses to AZD1222 COVID-19 vaccine. The assay was immunoSEQ multiplex PCR, and TCRdb's table has in-frame clones only and misses some. In the table there are approximately 160,000 clones, 87% of which are singletons. Sequences were derived from peripheral blood, sampled on day 0 of AZD1222 vaccination. These receptors were taken from an adult in good health. Each CDR3 is given with its conserved first and last residue. D genes are given only for firm matches. Size is stated for part of the rows, as once, few or many counts, or as a class when the clone is expanded.

j_call clone_size d_call v_call cdr3_aa cdr3_nt
TRBJ1-2 NA NA TRBV18 CASSPARLLSSIANYGYTF TGTGCCAGCTCACCGGCCAGGCTCCTGAGTTCAATAGCTAACTATGGCTACACCTTC
TRBJ1-1 NA TRBD1 TRBV9 CASSVGGPNRGANTEAFF TGTGCCAGCAGCGTAGGAGGACCAAACAGGGGGGCGAACACTGAAGCTTTCTTT
TRBJ1-2 NA TRBD1 TRBV15 CATSRGTGSAYGYTF TGTGCCACCAGCAGGGGGACAGGGAGTGCCTATGGCTACACCTTC
TRBJ2-3 NA NA TRBV2 CASSASGGSDTQYF TGTGCCAGCAGTGCCAGCGGTGGATCAGATACGCAGTATTTT
TRBJ1-2 NA NA TRBV21-1 CARTTGGDGNYGYTF TGTGCCAGAACCACAGGGGGCGATGGTAACTATGGCTACACCTTC
TRBJ2-7 NA TRBD2 TRBV29-1 CSAGSREGDEQYF TGCAGCGCCGGTTCGCGGGAGGGCGACGAGCAGTACTTC
TRBJ2-6 NA NA TRBV6-5 CASRPDTSGANVLTF TGTGCCAGCAGACCAGACACCTCTGGGGCCAACGTCCTGACTTTC
TRBJ2-1 NA NA TRBV7-2 CASSLANRNEQFF TGTGCCAGCAGCTTAGCTAATCGGAATGAGCAGTTCTTC
TRBJ1-2 NA NA TRBV25-1 CASRDSRRANYGYTF TGTGCCAGCAGGGACTCCAGGCGGGCTAACTATGGCTACACCTTC
TRBJ1-3 NA NA TRBV19 CASSDGASGNTIYF TGTGCCAGTAGCGACGGTGCCTCTGGAAACACCATATATTTT
TRBJ1-5 NA NA TRBV2 CASSEPGGRPQHF TGTGCCAGCAGTGAACCGGGGGGACGGCCCCAGCATTTT
TRBJ1-2 NA NA TRBV9 CASSESDLGNRANYGYTF TGTGCCAGCAGCGAGAGCGACCTGGGGAACAGGGCTAACTATGGCTACACCTTC
TRBJ1-1 NA NA TRBV11-1 CASRRHRGTEAFF TGTGCCAGCAGAAGACACCGGGGGACTGAAGCTTTCTTT
TRBJ2-7 once NA TRBV5-1 CASSFSGHPLRTLYEQYF TGCGCCAGCAGCTTTTCCGGACATCCACTCCGAACTCTTTACGAGCAGTACTTC
TRBJ1-2 NA TRBD1 TRBV5-1 CASSFLGQSPNYGYTF TGCGCCAGCAGCTTTTTGGGACAGTCCCCTAACTATGGCTACACCTTC
TRBJ2-2 once NA TRBV19 CASSPTGANTGELFF TGTGCCAGTAGTCCGACGGGAGCGAACACCGGGGAGCTGTTTTTT
TRBJ1-6 once TRBD1 TRBV7-9 CASSRQGFDSPLHF TGTGCCAGCAGCCGACAGGGTTTCGATTCACCCCTCCACTTT
TRBJ1-2 NA NA TRBV28 CASGRGGYTF TGTGCCAGCGGCAGAGGGGGCTACACCTTC
TRBJ2-7 NA NA TRBV6-5 CASRGSTYEQYF TGTGCCAGCAGGGGGAGTACCTACGAGCAGTACTTC
TRBJ2-5 NA NA TRBV7-7 CASSLAEQETQYF TGTGCCAGCAGCTTAGCGGAGCAAGAGACCCAGTACTTC
TRBJ2-1 once NA TRBV2 CASTPGILRASFF TGTGCCAGCACTCCCGGGATTCTCCGGGCGTCGTTCTTC
TRBJ1-1 once TRBD1 TRBV3-1/TRBV3-2 CASSRPRVTGVGTEAFF TGTGCTAGCAGCCGCCCACGCGTGACAGGGGTTGGCACTGAAGCTTTCTTT
TRBJ2-7 NA TRBD2 TRBV30 CAWSLAGPGEQYF TGTGCCTGGAGCCTAGCGGGTCCTGGCGAGCAGTACTTC
TRBJ1-1 many NA TRBV19 CASRDGNTEAFF TGTGCCAGTAGGGACGGGAACACTGAAGCTTTCTTT
TRBJ2-7 NA TRBD2 TRBV3-1/TRBV3-2 CASGGTSGSSEQYF TGTGCCAGCGGGGGCACTAGCGGCTCTTCCGAGCAGTACTTC
TRBJ1-5 NA NA TRBV4-2 CASSQDRGFGNQPQHF TGTGCCAGCAGCCAAGATAGAGGGTTCGGCAATCAGCCCCAGCATTTT